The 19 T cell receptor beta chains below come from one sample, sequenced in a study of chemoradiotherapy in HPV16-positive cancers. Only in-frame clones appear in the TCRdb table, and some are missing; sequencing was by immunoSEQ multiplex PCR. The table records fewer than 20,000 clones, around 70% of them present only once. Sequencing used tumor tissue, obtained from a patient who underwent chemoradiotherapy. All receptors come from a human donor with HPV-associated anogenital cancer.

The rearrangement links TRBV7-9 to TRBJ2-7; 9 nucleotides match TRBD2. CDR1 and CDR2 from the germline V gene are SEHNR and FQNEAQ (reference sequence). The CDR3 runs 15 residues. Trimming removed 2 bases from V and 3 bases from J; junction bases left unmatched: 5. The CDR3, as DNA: TGTGCCAGCAGCTTACTCGGCGGGGGGGTCTACGAGCAGTACTTC. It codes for CASSLLGGGVYEQYF.

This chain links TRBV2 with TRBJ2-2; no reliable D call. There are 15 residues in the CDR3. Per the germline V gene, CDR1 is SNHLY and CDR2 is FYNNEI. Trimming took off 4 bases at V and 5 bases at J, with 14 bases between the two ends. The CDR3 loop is CASSVEVATTGELFF. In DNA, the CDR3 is TGTGCCAGCAGTGTTGAGGTAGCTACTACCGGGGAGCTGTTTTTT. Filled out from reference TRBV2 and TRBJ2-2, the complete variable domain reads EPEVTQTPSHQVTQMGQEVILRCVPISNHLYFYWYRQILGQKVEFLVSFYNNEISEKSEIFDDQFSVERPDGSNFTLKIRSTKLEDSAMYFCASSVEVATTGELFFGEGSRLTVL.

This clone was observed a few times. CDR3 bases: TGTGCCAGCAGCGCCGGACACCAAAAAGGAGAGACCCAGTACTTC. Amino acids: CASSAGHQKGETQYF. The V call is TRBV11-3, the J call TRBJ2-5; D perhaps matches TRBD1 (5 bases). Germline values: CDR1 SGHNT, CDR2 YENEEA. The CDR3 is made up of 15 amino acids. Trimming shortened V by 5 bases and J by 4 bases, and 17 bases separated the two germline ends.

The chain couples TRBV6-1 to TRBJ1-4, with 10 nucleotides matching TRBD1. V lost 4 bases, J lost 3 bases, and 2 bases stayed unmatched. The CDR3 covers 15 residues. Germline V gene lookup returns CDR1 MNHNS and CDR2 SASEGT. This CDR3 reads CASSAGTGANEKLFF. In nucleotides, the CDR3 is TGTGCCAGCAGTGCCGGGACAGGGGCTAATGAAAAACTGTTTTTT.

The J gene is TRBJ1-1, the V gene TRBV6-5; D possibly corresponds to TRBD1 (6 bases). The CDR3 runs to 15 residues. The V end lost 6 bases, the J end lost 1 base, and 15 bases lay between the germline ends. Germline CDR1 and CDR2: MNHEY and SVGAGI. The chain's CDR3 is CASRIDHRENTEAFF. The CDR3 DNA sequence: TGTGCCAGCAGGATAGACCACAGGGAGAACACTGAAGCTTTCTTT.

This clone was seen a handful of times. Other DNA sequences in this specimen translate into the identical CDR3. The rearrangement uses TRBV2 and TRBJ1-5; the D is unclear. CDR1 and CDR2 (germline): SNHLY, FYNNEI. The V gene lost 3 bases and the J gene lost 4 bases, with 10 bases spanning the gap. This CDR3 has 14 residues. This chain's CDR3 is CASSDRQLNQPQHF. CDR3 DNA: TGTGCCAGCAGTGATAGGCAGTTAAATCAGCCCCAGCATTTT.

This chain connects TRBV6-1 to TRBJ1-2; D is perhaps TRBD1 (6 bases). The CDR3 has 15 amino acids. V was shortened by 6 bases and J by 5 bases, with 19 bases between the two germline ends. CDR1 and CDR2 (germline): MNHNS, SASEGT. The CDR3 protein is CASSDQGNIGYGYTF. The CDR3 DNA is TGTGCCAGCAGCGATCAGGGGAATATTGGGTATGGCTACACCTTC.

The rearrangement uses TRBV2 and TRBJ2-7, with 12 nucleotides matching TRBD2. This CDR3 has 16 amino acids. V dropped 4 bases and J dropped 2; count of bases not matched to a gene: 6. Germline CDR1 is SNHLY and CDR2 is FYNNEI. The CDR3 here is CASSGELAGGPYEQYF. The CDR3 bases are TGTGCCAGCAGTGGTGAGCTAGCGGGAGGGCCCTACGAGCAGTACTTC.

The CDR3 loop is CASSPRRGLGSYEQYF. CDR3 nucleotides: TGTGCCAGCAGCCCTCGACGGGGACTAGGCTCCTACGAGCAGTACTTC. The gene calls are TRBV7-6 and TRBJ2-5; 8 positions agree with TRBD2. The J call could be wrong; TRBJ2-7 is a better fit for the DNA end. Germline V CDR1 and CDR2: SGHVS, FNYEAQ. The CDR3 has 16 residues.

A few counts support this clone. The CDR3 DNA is TGTGCCAGCAGTTTAGGCGAACACCAGGGGGGCTACACCTTC. Translated, it gives CASSLGEHQGGYTF. The gene calls are TRBV28 and TRBJ1-2, with TRBD1 as a possible D gene (6 bases). CDR3 length equals 14 residues. Germline assignment: CDR1 MDHEN and CDR2 SYDVKM. The V gene lost 2 bases and the J gene lost 8 bases, with 15 bases spanning the gap.

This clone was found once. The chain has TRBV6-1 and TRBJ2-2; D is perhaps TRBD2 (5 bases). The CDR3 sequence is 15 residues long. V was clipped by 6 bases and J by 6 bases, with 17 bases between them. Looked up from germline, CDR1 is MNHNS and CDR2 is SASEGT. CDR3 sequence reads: CASSIAPGESGELFF. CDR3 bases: TGTGCCAGCAGCATCGCCCCCGGGGAATCCGGGGAGCTGTTTTTT.

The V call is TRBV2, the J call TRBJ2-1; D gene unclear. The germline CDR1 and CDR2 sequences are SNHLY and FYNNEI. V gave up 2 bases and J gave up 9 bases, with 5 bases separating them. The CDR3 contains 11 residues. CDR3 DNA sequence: TGTGCCAGCAGTGAAACCCGTGAGCAGTTCTTC. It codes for CASSETREQFF.

In DNA, the CDR3 is TGTGCCAGCAGCCCCACCCCCGGGACAGGGATCCCCTACAATGAGCAGTTCTTC. It encodes CASSPTPGTGIPYNEQFF. V gene TRBV13 combines with J gene TRBJ2-1; TRBD1 matches at 9 bases. The CDR3 loop spans 18 amino acids. CDR1 is PRHDT, CDR2 FYEKMQ, per germline (reference sequence). The ends lost 5 bases at V and 2 bases at J; junction bases unmatched: 13.

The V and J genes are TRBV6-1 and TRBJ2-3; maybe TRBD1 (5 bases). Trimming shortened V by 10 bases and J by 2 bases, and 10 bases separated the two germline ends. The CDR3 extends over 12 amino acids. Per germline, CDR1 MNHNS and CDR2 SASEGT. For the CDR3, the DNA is TGTGCCACGGAGACAGTCACAGATACGCAGTATTTT. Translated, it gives CATETVTDTQYF.

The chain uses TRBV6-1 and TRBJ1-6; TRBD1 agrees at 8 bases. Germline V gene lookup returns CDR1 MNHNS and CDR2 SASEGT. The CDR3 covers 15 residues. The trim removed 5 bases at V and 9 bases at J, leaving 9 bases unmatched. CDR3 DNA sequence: TGTGCCAGCAGTCCAAGGGACAGGTCCACTTCACCCCTCCACTTT. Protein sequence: CASSPRDRSTSPLHF.

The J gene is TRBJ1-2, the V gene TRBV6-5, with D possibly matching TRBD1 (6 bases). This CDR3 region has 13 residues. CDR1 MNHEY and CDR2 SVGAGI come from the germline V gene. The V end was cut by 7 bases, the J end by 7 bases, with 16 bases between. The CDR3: CASTRGAVTGYTF. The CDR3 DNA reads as TGTGCCAGCACCCGGGGGGCGGTAACTGGCTACACCTTC.

This chain's CDR3 is CSVEDAQGLPTDTQYF. The CDR3, as DNA: TGCAGCGTTGAAGATGCACAGGGCTTGCCCACAGATACGCAGTATTTT. V usage is TRBV29-1 and J usage is TRBJ2-3; maybe TRBD1 (6 bases). The germline V and J ends were trimmed by 0 bases and 2 bases, with 15 bases remaining between them. CDR1 SQVTM and CDR2 ANQGSEA come from the germline V gene. This CDR3 region has 16 residues.

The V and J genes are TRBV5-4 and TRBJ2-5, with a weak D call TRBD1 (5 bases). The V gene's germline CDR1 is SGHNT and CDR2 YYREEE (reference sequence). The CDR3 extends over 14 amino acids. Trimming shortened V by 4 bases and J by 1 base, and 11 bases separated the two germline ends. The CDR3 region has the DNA TGTGCCAGCAGCCTCCAAGACAGCCAAGAGACCCAGTACTTC. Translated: CASSLQDSQETQYF.

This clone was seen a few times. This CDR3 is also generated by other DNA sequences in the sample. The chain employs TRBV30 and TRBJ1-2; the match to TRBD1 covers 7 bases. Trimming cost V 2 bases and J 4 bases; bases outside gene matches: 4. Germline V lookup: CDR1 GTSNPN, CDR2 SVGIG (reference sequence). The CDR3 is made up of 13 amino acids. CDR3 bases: TGTGCCTGGAGTAGGGACAGACTCTATGGCTACACCTTC. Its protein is CAWSRDRLYGYTF.